A single T cell receptor (beta chain) is shown here with its context. Using immunoSEQ multiplex PCR, the repertoire was profiled, and TCRdb retains in-frame clones only, with some absent. The data hold about 150,000 clones, with 84% observed a single time. This specimen belongs to a study of blood T cell repertoires in COVID-19. Individuals aged roughly 18 to 95 years were recruited from some 26 US areas. Germline V lookup: CDR1 SGDLS, CDR2 YYNGEE. With V trimmed by 3 bases and J by 4 bases, 7 bases remained unmatched. This CDR3 spans 15 amino acids. This receptor was obtained from a woman between 45 and 65 years old who had been exposed to COVID-19. The V gene is TRBV9, the J gene TRBJ2-1; TRBD2 agrees at 7 bases. Sample: PBMCs or T cells enriched from blood (not recorded which). CDR3 coding DNA: TGTGCCAGCAGCGAGTTCGCGGGAGCTTACAATGAGCAGTTCTTC. Protein product: CASSEFAGAYNEQFF.